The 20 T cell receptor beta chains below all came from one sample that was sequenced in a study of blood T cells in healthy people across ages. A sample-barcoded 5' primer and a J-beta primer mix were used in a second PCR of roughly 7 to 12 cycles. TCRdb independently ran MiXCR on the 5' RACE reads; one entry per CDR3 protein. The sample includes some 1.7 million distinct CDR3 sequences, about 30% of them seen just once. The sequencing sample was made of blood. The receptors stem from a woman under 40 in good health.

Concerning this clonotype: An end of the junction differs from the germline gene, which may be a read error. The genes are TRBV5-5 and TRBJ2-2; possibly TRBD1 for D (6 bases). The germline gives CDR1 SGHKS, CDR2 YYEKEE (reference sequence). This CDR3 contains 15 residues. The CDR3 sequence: CDSSLQGLPAGELFF. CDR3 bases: TGTGACAGCAGCTTGCAGGGGCTGCCTGCCGGGGAGCTGTTTTTT.

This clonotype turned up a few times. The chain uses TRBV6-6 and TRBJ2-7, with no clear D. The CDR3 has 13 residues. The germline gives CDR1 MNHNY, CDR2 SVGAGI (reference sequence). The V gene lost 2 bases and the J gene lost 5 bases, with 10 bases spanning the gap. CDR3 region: CASSYQHRDEQYF. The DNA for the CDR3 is TGTGCCAGCAGTTACCAACACAGAGACGAGCAGTACTTC.

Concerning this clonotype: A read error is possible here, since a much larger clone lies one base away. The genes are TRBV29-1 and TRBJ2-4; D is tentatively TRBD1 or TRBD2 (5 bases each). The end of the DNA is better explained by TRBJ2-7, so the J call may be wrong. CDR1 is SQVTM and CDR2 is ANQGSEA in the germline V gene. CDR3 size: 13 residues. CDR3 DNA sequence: TGCAGCGTTGAAGGGTCGGGACCCTACGAGCAGTACGTC. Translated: CSVEGSGPYEQYV.

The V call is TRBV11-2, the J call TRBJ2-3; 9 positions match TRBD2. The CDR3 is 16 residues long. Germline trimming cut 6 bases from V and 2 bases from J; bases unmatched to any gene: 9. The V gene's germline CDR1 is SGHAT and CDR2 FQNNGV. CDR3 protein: CASRGLAGPSTDTQYF. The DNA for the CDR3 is TGTGCCAGCAGAGGCCTAGCGGGGCCTTCCACAGATACGCAGTATTTT.

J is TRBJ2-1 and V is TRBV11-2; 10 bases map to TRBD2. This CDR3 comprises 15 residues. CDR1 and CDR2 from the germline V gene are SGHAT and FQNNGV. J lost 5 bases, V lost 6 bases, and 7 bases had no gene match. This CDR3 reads CASRERTSGNNEQFF. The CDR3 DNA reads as TGTGCCAGCAGAGAAAGGACTAGCGGAAACAATGAGCAGTTCTTC.

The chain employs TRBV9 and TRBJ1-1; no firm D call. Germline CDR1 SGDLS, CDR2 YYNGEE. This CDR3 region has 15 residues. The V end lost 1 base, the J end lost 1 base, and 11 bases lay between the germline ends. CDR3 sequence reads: CASSVQAGANTEAFF. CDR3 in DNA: TGTGCCAGCAGCGTACAAGCGGGTGCGAACACTGAAGCTTTCTTT. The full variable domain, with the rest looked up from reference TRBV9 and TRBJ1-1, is DSGVTQTPKHLITATGQRVTLRCSPRSGDLSVYWYQQSLDQGLQFLIQYYNGEERAKGNILERFSAQQFPDLHSELNLSSLELGDSALYFCASSVQAGANTEAFFGQGTRLTVV.

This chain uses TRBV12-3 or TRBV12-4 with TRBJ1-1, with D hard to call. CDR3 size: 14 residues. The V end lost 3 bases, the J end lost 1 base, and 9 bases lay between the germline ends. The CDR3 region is CASSFHSPNTEAFF. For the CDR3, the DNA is TGTGCCAGCAGTTTTCATTCGCCGAACACTGAAGCTTTCTTT.

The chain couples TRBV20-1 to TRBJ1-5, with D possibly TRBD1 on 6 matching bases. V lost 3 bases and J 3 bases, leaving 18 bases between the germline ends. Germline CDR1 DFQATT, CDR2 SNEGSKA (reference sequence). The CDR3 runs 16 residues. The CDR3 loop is CSARRAGASYNQPQHF. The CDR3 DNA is TGCAGTGCTAGGAGAGCAGGGGCCAGTTACAATCAGCCCCAGCATTTT.

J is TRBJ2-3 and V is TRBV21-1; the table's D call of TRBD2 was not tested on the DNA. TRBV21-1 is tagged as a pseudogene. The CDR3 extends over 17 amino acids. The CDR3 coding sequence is TGTGCCAGCAGCAAAGTAGGTAGCGGGAGGGTGTCAGATACGCAGTATTTT. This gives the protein CASSKVGSGRVSDTQYF.

The DNA of the CDR3 is TGTGCCAGCAGCTTGCTGCGAGAAACGTTCTATGGCTACACCTTC. Its translation: CASSLLRETFYGYTF. V gene TRBV9 combines with J gene TRBJ1-2, with D unclear. From germline, CDR1 is SGDLS and CDR2 YYNGEE. The CDR3 is 15 residues long. V was clipped by 4 bases and J by 4 bases, with 17 bases between them.

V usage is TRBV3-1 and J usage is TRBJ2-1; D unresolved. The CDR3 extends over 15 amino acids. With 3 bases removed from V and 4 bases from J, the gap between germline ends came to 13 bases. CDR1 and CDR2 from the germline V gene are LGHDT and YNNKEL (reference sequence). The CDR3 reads CASSHPQSTYNEQFF. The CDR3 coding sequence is TGTGCCAGCAGCCATCCCCAATCCACATACAATGAGCAGTTCTTC.

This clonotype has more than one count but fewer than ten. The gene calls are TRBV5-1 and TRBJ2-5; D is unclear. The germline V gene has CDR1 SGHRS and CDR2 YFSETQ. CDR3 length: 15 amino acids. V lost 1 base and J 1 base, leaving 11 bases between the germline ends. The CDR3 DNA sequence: TGCGCCAGCAGCTTGCCGCCTCCTGGCCAAGAGACCCAGTACTTC. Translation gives CASSLPPPGQETQYF.

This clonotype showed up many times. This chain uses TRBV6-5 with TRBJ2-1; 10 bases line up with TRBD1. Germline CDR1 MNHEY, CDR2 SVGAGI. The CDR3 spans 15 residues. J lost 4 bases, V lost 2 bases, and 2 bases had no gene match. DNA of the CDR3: TGTGCCAGCAGTTACGGGACAGGGGTTTACAATGAGCAGTTCTTC. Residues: CASSYGTGVYNEQFF.

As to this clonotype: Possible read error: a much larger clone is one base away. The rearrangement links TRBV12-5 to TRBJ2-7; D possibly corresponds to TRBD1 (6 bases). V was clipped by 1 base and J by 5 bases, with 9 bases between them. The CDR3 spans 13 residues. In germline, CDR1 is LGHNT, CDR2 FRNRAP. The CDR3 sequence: CASGLDRDHEQYF. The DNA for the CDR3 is TGTGCTAGTGGTTTGGACAGGGACCACGAGCAGTACTTC.

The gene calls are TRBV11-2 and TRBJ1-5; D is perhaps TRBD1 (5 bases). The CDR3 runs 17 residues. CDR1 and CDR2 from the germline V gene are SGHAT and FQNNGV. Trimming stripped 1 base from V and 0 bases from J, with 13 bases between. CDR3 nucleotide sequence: TGTGCCAGCAGCTTAGGCGGTTGGGGGGATAGCAATCAGCCCCAGCATTTT. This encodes CASSLGGWGDSNQPQHF.

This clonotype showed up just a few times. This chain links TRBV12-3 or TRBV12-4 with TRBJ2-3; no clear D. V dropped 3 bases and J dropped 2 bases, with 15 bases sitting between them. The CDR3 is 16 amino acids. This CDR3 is CASSFRVQRPTDTQYF. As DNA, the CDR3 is TGTGCCAGCAGTTTTAGAGTTCAGAGACCCACAGATACGCAGTATTTT.

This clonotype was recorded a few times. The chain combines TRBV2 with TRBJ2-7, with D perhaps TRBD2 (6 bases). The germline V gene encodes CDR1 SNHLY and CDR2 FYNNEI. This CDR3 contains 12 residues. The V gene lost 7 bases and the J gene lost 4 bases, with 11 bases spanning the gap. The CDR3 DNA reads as TGTGCCAGCATGGGGAGGCTTTACGAGCAGTACTTC. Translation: CASMGRLYEQYF.

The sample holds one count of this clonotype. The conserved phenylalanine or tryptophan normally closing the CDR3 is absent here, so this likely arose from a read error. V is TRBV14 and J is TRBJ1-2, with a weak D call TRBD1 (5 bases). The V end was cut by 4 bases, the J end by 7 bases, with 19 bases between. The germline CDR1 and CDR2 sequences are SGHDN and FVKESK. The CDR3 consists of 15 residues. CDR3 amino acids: CASSLNGAPSAGYTC. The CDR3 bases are TGTGCCAGCAGCCTGAACGGGGCTCCATCCGCTGGCTACACCTGC.

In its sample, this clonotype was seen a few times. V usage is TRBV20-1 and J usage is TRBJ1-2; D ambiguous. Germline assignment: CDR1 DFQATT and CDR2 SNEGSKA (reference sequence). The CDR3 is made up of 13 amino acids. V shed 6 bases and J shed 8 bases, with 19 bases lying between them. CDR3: CSALPHGVLGYTF. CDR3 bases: TGCAGTGCCCTCCCCCACGGGGTGCTGGGCTACACCTTC.

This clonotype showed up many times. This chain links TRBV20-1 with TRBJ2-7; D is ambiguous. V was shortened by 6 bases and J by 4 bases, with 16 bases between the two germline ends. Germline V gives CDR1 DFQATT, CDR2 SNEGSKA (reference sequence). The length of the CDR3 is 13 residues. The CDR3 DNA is TGCAGTGCCCCTATCGGATTGGGGTACGAGCAGTACTTC. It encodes CSAPIGLGYEQYF.